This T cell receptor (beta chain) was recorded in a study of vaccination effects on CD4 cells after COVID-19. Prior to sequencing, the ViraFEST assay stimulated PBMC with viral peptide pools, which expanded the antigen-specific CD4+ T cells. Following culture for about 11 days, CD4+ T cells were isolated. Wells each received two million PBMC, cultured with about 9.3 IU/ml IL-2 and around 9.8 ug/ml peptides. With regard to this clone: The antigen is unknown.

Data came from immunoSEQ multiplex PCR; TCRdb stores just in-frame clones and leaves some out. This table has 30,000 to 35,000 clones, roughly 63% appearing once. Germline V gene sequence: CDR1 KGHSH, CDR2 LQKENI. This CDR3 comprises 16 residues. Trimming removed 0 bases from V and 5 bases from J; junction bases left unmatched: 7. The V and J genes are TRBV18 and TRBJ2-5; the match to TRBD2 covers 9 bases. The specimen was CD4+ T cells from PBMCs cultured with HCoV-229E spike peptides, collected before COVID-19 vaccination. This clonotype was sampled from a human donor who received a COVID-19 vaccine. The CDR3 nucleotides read TGTGCCAGCTCACCACCGACGGCGGGGGGGCGGGAGACCCAGTACTTC. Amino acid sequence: CASSPPTAGGRETQYF.